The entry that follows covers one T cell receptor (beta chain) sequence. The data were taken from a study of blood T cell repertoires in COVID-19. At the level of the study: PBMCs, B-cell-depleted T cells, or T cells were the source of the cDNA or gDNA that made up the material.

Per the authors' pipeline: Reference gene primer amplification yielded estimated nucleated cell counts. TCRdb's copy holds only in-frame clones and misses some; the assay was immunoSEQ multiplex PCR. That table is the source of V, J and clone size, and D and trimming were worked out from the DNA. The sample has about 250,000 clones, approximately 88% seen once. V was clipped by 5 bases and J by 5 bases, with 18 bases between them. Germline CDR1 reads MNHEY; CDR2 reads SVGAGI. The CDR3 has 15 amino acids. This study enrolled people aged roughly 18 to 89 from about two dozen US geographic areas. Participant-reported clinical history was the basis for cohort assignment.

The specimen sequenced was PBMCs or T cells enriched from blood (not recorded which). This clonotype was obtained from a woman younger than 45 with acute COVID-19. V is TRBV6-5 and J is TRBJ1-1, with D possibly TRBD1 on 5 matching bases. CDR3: CASSPLGGKRTEAFF. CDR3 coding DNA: TGTGCCAGCAGTCCTCTGGGGGGAAAAAGAACTGAAGCTTTCTTT.